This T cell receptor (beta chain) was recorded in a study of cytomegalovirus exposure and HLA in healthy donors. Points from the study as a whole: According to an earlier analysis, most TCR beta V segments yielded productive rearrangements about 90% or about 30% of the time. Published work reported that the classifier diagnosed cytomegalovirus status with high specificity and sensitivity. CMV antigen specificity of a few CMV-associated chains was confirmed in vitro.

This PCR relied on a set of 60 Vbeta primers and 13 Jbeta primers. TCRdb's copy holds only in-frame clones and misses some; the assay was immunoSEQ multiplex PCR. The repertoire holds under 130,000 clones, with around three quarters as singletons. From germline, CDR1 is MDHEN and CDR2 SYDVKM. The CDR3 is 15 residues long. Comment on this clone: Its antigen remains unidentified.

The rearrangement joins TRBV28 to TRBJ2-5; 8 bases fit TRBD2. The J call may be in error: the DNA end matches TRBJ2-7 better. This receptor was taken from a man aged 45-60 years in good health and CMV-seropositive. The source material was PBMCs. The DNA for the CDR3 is TGTGCCAGCATTACTTCGGGTAGCGGGGCCTACGAGCAGTACTTC. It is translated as CASITSGSGAYEQYF.